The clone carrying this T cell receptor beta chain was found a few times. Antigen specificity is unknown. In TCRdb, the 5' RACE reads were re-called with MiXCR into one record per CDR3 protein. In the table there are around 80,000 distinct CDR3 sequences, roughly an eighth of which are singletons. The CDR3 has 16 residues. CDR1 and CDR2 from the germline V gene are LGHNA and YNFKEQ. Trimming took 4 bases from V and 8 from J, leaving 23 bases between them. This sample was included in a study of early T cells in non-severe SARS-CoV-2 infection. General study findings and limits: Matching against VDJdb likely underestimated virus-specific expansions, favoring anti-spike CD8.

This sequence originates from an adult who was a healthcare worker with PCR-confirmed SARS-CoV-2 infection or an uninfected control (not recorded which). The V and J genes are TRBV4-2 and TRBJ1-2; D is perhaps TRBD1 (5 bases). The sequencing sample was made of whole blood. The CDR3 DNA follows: TGTGCCAGCAGCCCCAACCCGGCGGGGGTAATGGAGGGCTACACCTTC. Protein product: CASSPNPAGVMEGYTF.